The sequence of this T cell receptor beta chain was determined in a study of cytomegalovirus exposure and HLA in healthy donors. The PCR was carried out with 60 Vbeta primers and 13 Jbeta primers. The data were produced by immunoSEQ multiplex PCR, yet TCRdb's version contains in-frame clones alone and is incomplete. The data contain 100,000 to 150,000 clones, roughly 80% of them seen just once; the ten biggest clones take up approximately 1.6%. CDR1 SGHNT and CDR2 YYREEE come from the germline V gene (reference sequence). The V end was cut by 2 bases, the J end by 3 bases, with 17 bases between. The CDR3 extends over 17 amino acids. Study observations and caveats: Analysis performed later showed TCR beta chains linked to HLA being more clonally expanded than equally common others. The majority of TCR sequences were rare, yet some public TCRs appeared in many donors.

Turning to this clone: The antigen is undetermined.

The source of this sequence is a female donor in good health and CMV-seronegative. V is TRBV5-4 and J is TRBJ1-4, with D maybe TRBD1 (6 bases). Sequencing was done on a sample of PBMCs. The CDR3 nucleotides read TGTGCCAGCAGCTTAGGGGTGGGGGCGCCAGCTAATGAAAAACTGTTTTTT. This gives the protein CASSLGVGAPANEKLFF.